This T cell receptor beta chain was sequenced for a study of T-cell memory formation after mild COVID-19. Study overall: For the most part, TCR clusters were specific to one donor. Study findings and constraints: Shrinking CD4+ clones were chiefly CM and EM; CD8+ ones were chiefly EMRA. SARS-CoV-2 specificity was not confirmed for second-wave clones peaking on day 37.

Constant-segment primers and 5'RACE yielded cDNA libraries for TCR alpha and TCR beta, each carrying sample barcodes and UMIs. MiXCR was run by TCRdb on the 5' RACE reads, yielding one entry per CDR3 protein. The profile shows approximately 340,000 distinct CDR3 sequences, less than 20% of them singletons. From germline, CDR1 is MDHEN and CDR2 SYDVKM. Trimming removed 6 bases from V and 0 bases from J; junction bases left unmatched: 3. The length of the CDR3 is 15 residues. Points on this clonotype: Its antigen is undetermined.

This TCR was recovered from a man younger than 35 who had mild COVID-19 (a few samples of this study predate the infection). Cell type and time point are not known. The chain is built from TRBV28 and TRBJ2-5, with TRBD2 matching 11 bases. The specimen sequenced was PBMCs or a T cell subset sorted from them (not recorded which). CDR3 coding DNA: TGTGCCAGCAGACCGACTAGCGGGGACCAAGAGACCCAGTACTTC. Its translation: CASRPTSGDQETQYF.